The 5 T cell receptor beta chains listed next were all sequenced from one sample in a study of T cells in localized non-small cell lung cancer. Assay: immunoSEQ multiplex PCR; the TCRdb copy retains only in-frame clones and omits some. The sample comprises approximately 47,000 clones, approximately 90% of which are singletons, and more than 2% rests with the top ten. The source was PBMCs, collected before any cancer treatment. The receptors were sampled from a man between 40 and 70 years old with stage II lung adenocarcinoma.

In DNA form, the CDR3 reads TGTGCCAGCAGCTTAGATATGAGGACTGAAGCTTTCTTT. It encodes CASSLDMRTEAFF. The chain recombines TRBV11-3 with TRBJ1-1; D remains unclear. CDR3 length: 13 amino acids. Per the germline V gene, CDR1 is SGHNT and CDR2 is YENEEA. Deletions cut 0 bases from V and 5 bases from J, with 7 bases between.

The chain combines TRBV7-3 with TRBJ2-1, with D perhaps matching TRBD2 (6 bases). The length of the CDR3 is 13 residues. The germline CDR1 and CDR2 sequences are SGHTA and FQGTGA. V was shortened by 5 bases and J by 6 bases, with 11 bases between the two germline ends. The CDR3 protein is CASSPRDSNEQFF. CDR3 in DNA: TGTGCCAGCAGCCCTCGGGACTCCAATGAGCAGTTCTTC.

This clone has a single count. The chain combines TRBV15 with TRBJ2-5; weak D call: TRBD2 (6 bases). CDR1 is LNHNV, CDR2 YYDKDF, per germline (reference sequence). This CDR3 comprises 13 residues. The germline V and J ends were trimmed by 5 bases and 4 bases, with 11 bases remaining between them. CDR3 protein: CATSPGTLETQYF. The CDR3 nucleotides read TGTGCCACCAGCCCTGGGACTCTAGAGACCCAGTACTTC. The entire variable domain, with the rest obtained from reference TRBV15 and TRBJ2-5, is as follows: DAMVIQNPRYQVTQFGKPVTLSCSQTLNHNVMYWYQQKSSQAPKLLFHYYDKDFNNEADTPDNFQSRRPNTSFCFLDIRSPGLGDTAMYLCATSPGTLETQYFGPGTRLLVL.

This chain joins TRBV14 and TRBJ2-2, with D unclear. Trimming removed 0 bases at V and 2 bases at J, with 10 bases between. Germline V gene data show CDR1 as SGHDN and CDR2 as FVKESK. The CDR3 extends over 16 amino acids. The CDR3 nucleotides are TGTGCCAGCAGCCAAGAGTTGAACCTTAACACCGGGGAGCTGTTTTTT. Translation: CASSQELNLNTGELFF.

The genes are TRBV19 and TRBJ2-3; D is ambiguous. This CDR3 is built from 14 residues. Germline CDR1 is LNHDA and CDR2 is SQIVND (reference sequence). Between the trimmed V and J ends, which lost 1 base and 2 bases, there was a span of 7 bases. Here the CDR3 reads CASSIGALTDTQYF. The CDR3 DNA sequence: TGTGCCAGTAGTATAGGTGCCCTCACAGATACGCAGTATTTT.